This T cell receptor (beta chain) was recovered during a study of shared clonotypes between healthy human individuals. Broader study findings: Across a handful of donors, naive CD4 shared around 5%, naive CD8 more than 3%, memory CD4 approximately 2.5%, memory CD8 0.4% to 0.5%.

Every one of the donors was a Caucasian adult that lived in Nashville, Tennessee. Points on this clone: The antigen remains unidentified.

The repertoire was sequenced with immunoSEQ multiplex PCR; TCRdb's copy has only in-frame clones and lacks some. The sample has about 680,000 clones; 55% to 85% are singletons. V dropped 4 bases and J dropped 3; count of bases not matched to a gene: 4. Looked up from germline, CDR1 is SGHRS and CDR2 is YFSETQ. This CDR3 contains 13 residues. This clonotype was sampled from a woman in her twenties or thirties in good health. The sequenced sample was memory CD4+ T cells sorted from blood. Documented subset: CD45RA-negative fraction. This chain uses TRBV5-1 with TRBJ2-7; 7 nucleotides agree with TRBD1. This chain's CDR3 is CASSRGDSYEQYF. DNA for the CDR3: TGCGCCAGCAGCCGTGGGGACAGCTACGAGCAGTACTTC.